This T cell receptor beta chain was observed in a study of blood T cell repertoires in COVID-19. This CDR3 region has 15 residues. The V end was cut by 6 bases, the J end by 0 bases, with 14 bases between. The germline V gene encodes CDR1 MGHRA and CDR2 YSYEKL. Two negative PCRs, clearance, or symptom resolution characterized the recovered Cohort 3 donors. Per the study methods: Amplification from reference gene primers served as the basis for estimated nucleated cell counts. Sequencing used immunoSEQ multiplex PCR; TCRdb keeps in-frame clones, though not all of them. For V, J and clone size, that table is used; D and trimming come from the DNA. The table has 250,000 to 300,000 clones, roughly 91% seen once; the top ten hold under 10%.

Sequences were obtained from PBMCs or T cells enriched from blood (not recorded which). This TCR derives from a man aged 40-55 years who had recovered from COVID-19. This sequence joins TRBV4-1 and TRBJ2-5; TRBD2 is a possible D gene (6 bases). CDR3 residues: CASRRRRENQETQYF. CDR3 sequence (DNA): TGCGCCAGCAGACGAAGGAGGGAAAACCAAGAGACCCAGTACTTC.